What follows are 28 T cell receptor beta chains derived from one specimen sequenced in a study of blood T cell repertoires in COVID-19. The repertoire was sequenced with immunoSEQ multiplex PCR; TCRdb's copy has only in-frame clones and lacks some. The table shows tens of thousands of clones, with 89% occurring only once. The specimen was peripheral blood. The receptors shown here come from a man aged 55 to 70 with COVID-19, enrolled during active disease.

This clone was observed a single time. The CDR3 loop is CASSSGQSPDTGELFF. The DNA for the CDR3 is TGTGCCAGCAGCTCGGGACAATCCCCGGACACCGGGGAGCTGTTTTTT. This rearrangement joins TRBV7-3 to TRBJ2-2; the D gene is possibly TRBD1 (6 bases). Germline-derived CDR1 and CDR2 are SGHTA and FQGTGA. The V end was cut by 4 bases, the J end by 3 bases, with 15 bases between. CDR3 size: 16 residues.

This chain joins TRBV7-9 and TRBJ1-1; TRBD1 matches at 9 bases. The V and J ends lost 2 bases and 3 bases, in that order; junction bases with no gene match: 7. Germline CDR1 and CDR2: SEHNR and FQNEAQ (reference sequence). This CDR3 region has 16 residues. The CDR3 DNA sequence: TGTGCCAGCAGCTTATGGGAGGGACAGGGAGACACTGAAGCTTTCTTT. Translated: CASSLWEGQGDTEAFF.

This chain joins TRBV20-1 and TRBJ1-5; D is unresolved. This CDR3 region has 15 residues. V gave up 3 bases and J gave up 2 bases, with 14 bases separating them. Germline V gene lookup returns CDR1 DFQATT and CDR2 SNEGSKA (reference sequence). CDR3 sequence reads: CSASSHEQGNQPQHF. DNA for the CDR3: TGCAGTGCTAGTTCGCATGAGCAGGGCAATCAGCCCCAGCATTTT.

A few counts support this clone. The rearrangement links TRBV5-1 to TRBJ2-7; 12 bases map to TRBD2. This CDR3 is built from 16 residues. Germline CDR1 is SGHRS and CDR2 is YFSETQ. V shed 0 bases and J 7 bases; nucleotides not matched to a gene: 8. CDR3 DNA: TGCGCCAGCAGCTTGGGTCTAGCGGGAGGGCAGGAGGAGCAGTACTTC. It codes for CASSLGLAGGQEEQYF.

The chain couples TRBV5-4 to TRBJ2-7; the D gene is possibly TRBD1 (5 bases). The CDR3 runs 14 residues. Germline V gene lookup returns CDR1 SGHNT and CDR2 YYREEE (reference sequence). V lost 4 bases, J lost 0 bases, and 11 bases lay in between. CDR3 loop: CASSAGPYSYEQYF. CDR3 coding DNA: TGTGCCAGCAGCGCAGGGCCCTACTCCTACGAGCAGTACTTC.

The CDR3 sequence is CASGLGDSTDTQYF. The CDR3 DNA reads TGTGCCAGCGGACTGGGAGACAGCACAGATACGCAGTATTTT. The rearrangement links TRBV11-2 to TRBJ2-3; D possibly corresponds to TRBD2 (5 bases). The CDR3 spans 14 residues. Germline V gene lookup returns CDR1 SGHAT and CDR2 FQNNGV. The V end lost 8 bases, the J end lost 0 bases, and 12 bases lay between the germline ends.

This clone was counted only a few times. Other DNA sequences of this sample code for an identical CDR3. This rearrangement joins TRBV12-3 or TRBV12-4 to TRBJ1-1; D is perhaps TRBD1 (5 bases). The CDR3 consists of 13 residues. V gave up 6 bases and J gave up 1 base, with 9 bases separating them. Here the CDR3 reads CASRPTGNTEAFF. The CDR3 DNA sequence: TGTGCCAGCAGACCTACAGGGAACACTGAAGCTTTCTTT.

This clone was recorded a few times. The chain recombines TRBV30 with TRBJ1-6; D unresolved. This CDR3 contains 11 residues. Germline CDR1 GTSNPN, CDR2 SVGIG (reference sequence). V was shortened by 4 bases and J by 9 bases, with 7 bases between the two germline ends. The CDR3 sequence: CAWNTGSPLHF. The CDR3 DNA follows: TGTGCCTGGAATACGGGTTCACCCCTCCACTTT.

The chain couples TRBV3-1 (or the pseudogene TRBV3-2) to TRBJ1-5; the D gene is possibly TRBD1 (5 bases). There are 14 residues in the CDR3. Deletions cut 4 bases from V and 1 base from J, with 8 bases between. Germline assignment: CDR1 LGHDT and CDR2 YNNKEL (reference sequence). The CDR3 reads CASSLRQSNQPQHF. Here the CDR3 DNA reads TGTGCCAGCAGCCTCCGACAGAGCAATCAGCCCCAGCATTTT.

The V call is TRBV9, the J call TRBJ2-5; 8 bases line up with TRBD2. The germline gives CDR1 SGDLS, CDR2 YYNGEE. Trimming took 4 bases from V and 3 from J; bases not matched to a gene: 5. The CDR3 contains 14 residues. As DNA, the CDR3 is TGTGCCAGCAGCTACTCGACTAGCGAAGAGACCCAGTACTTC. Translation gives CASSYSTSEETQYF. The entire variable domain, with the rest obtained from reference TRBV9 and TRBJ2-5, is as follows: DSGVTQTPKHLITATGQRVTLRCSPRSGDLSVYWYQQSLDQGLQFLIQYYNGEERAKGNILERFSAQQFPDLHSELNLSSLELGDSALYFCASSYSTSEETQYFGPGTRLLVL.

The chain uses TRBV12-3 or TRBV12-4 and TRBJ2-4; TRBD2 matches 11 bases. This CDR3 region has 13 residues. The V gene end was trimmed by 7 bases and the J gene end by 9 bases; junction bases not matched to a gene: 5. For the CDR3, the DNA is TGTGCCAGCACTGGTAGCGGGAGGGGCATTCAGTACTTC. It specifies CASTGSGRGIQYF.

The chain carries TRBV28 and TRBJ1-5, with unresolved D. Trimming removed 7 bases from V and 5 bases from J, with 9 bases in between. CDR3 length equals 12 residues. Germline V gene lookup returns CDR1 MDHEN and CDR2 SYDVKM. In DNA form, the CDR3 reads TGTGCCAGCATCAAGCGGGATCAGCCCCAGCATTTT. Amino acid sequence: CASIKRDQPQHF. The full variable domain, its missing parts supplied by reference TRBV28 and TRBJ1-5, is DVKVTQSSRYLVKRTGEKVFLECVQDMDHENMFWYRQDPGLGLRLIYFSYDVKMKEKGDIPEGYSVSREKKERFSLILESASTNQTSMYLCASIKRDQPQHFGDGTRLSIL.

The J gene is TRBJ1-2, the V gene TRBV10-1, with D possibly matching TRBD1 (6 bases). The germline V and J ends were trimmed by 5 bases and 8 bases, with 15 bases remaining between them. Germline values: CDR1 WNHNN, CDR2 SYGVQD (reference sequence). This CDR3 spans 13 amino acids. The DNA for the CDR3 is TGCGCCAGCAGTCCGGGACAAGGGCACGGCTACACCTTC. Translation gives CASSPGQGHGYTF.

V gene TRBV5-1 combines with J gene TRBJ2-5; D not resolved. This CDR3 spans 13 amino acids. The V gene's germline CDR1 is SGHRS and CDR2 YFSETQ. Trimming removed 3 bases from V and 4 bases from J, with 10 bases in between. CDR3: CASSSGSGETQYF. Here the CDR3 DNA reads TGCGCCAGCAGCTCTGGGTCGGGAGAGACCCAGTACTTC.

This clone has a handful of counts. V and J are TRBV11-3 and TRBJ2-1; 9 positions match TRBD1. V gave up 1 base and J gave up 7 bases; unmatched junction bases: 5. The CDR3 loop spans 15 amino acids. Germline V lookup: CDR1 SGHNT, CDR2 YENEEA. CDR3 sequence (DNA): TGTGCCAGCAGCTTAGGGACAGGGGAGGGGAATGAGCAGTTCTTC. Amino acids: CASSLGTGEGNEQFF. The full variable domain, in which reference TRBV11-3 and TRBJ2-1 provide the parts outside the CDR3, is EAGVVQSPRYKIIEKKQPVAFWCNPISGHNTLYWYLQNLGQGPELLIRYENEEAVDDSQLPKDRFSAERLKGVDSTLKIQPAELGDSAVYLCASSLGTGEGNEQFFGPGTRLTVL.

The chain is built from TRBV2 and TRBJ1-5; 8 nucleotides match TRBD1. CDR1 is SNHLY and CDR2 is FYNNEI in the germline V gene. The junction had 9 bases not matched to a gene; V was cut back by 8 bases and J by 6 bases. The CDR3 is 14 amino acids. The CDR3 DNA is TGTGCCAGCGCCTATACAGGGGGTCGTCAGCCCCAGCATTTT. Amino acid sequence: CASAYTGGRQPQHF.

The chain combines TRBV4-2 with TRBJ2-7, with no clear D. CDR1 is LGHNA, CDR2 YNFKEQ, per germline. The ends were cut back, 0 bases at V and 0 bases at J, with 12 bases in the middle. This CDR3 contains 16 residues. CDR3 DNA: TGTGCCAGCAGCCAAGAGGTTGCGGAAAGCTCCTACGAGCAGTACTTC. Its translation is CASSQEVAESSYEQYF.

This clone was observed a single time. This sequence joins TRBV18 and TRBJ2-1; D is possibly TRBD2 (6 bases). The CDR3 has 17 residues. Trimming pared 2 bases from V and 0 bases from J, leaving 14 bases between. Looked up from germline, CDR1 is KGHSH and CDR2 is LQKENI. For the CDR3, the DNA is TGTGCCAGCTCACCAAACGTGGAGACTAGCTCCTACAATGAGCAGTTCTTC. It encodes CASSPNVETSSYNEQFF.

The gene calls are TRBV12-5 and TRBJ1-5; 7 nucleotides align to TRBD1. Germline V lookup: CDR1 LGHNT, CDR2 FRNRAP. The CDR3 loop spans 17 amino acids. J gave up 0 bases and V 0 bases, and 5 bases lay outside the gene matches. The CDR3: CASGLVWDSNSNQPQHF. The CDR3 coding sequence is TGTGCTAGTGGTTTGGTATGGGACAGCAATAGCAATCAGCCCCAGCATTTT.

The rearrangement uses TRBV10-1 and TRBJ2-1; 9 bases are a match to TRBD2. Germline CDR1 and CDR2: WNHNN and SYGVQD (reference sequence). V lost 6 bases to trimming and J lost 2 bases; unmatched junction nucleotides: 5. The CDR3 is made up of 15 amino acids. The CDR3 DNA is TGCGCCAGCAGCCAGCGGGAGGTACCCTACAATGAGCAGTTCTTC. It is translated as CASSQREVPYNEQFF.

The genes are TRBV4-1 and TRBJ2-1, with 10 bases fitting TRBD2. V shed 1 base, J shed 6 bases, and the junction held 3 bases outside the gene matches. The germline CDR1 and CDR2 sequences are MGHRA and YSYEKL. The CDR3 covers 15 residues. CDR3 protein: CASSQGLAGANEQFF. The CDR3, as DNA: TGCGCCAGCAGCCAAGGGCTAGCGGGAGCCAATGAGCAGTTCTTC.

The V and J genes are TRBV6-5 and TRBJ1-5; no firm D call. This CDR3 is 15 amino acids long. The V end lost 6 bases, the J end lost 0 bases, and 12 bases lay between the germline ends. Per the germline V gene, CDR1 is MNHEY and CDR2 is SVGAGI. The CDR3 sequence: CASSAFAGSNQPQHF. In DNA form, the CDR3 reads TGTGCCAGCAGCGCTTTTGCCGGTAGCAATCAGCCCCAGCATTTT.

The rearrangement uses TRBV4-2 and TRBJ1-4; perhaps TRBD1 as D (5 bases). Germline CDR1 reads LGHNA; CDR2 reads YNFKEQ. With 5 bases removed from V and 3 bases from J, the gap between germline ends came to 13 bases. The CDR3 length is 15 residues. In nucleotides, the CDR3 is TGTGCCAGCAGCAAAGGGGCAGGCCCTAATGAAAAACTGTTTTTT. Encoded protein: CASSKGAGPNEKLFF.

The chain couples TRBV7-3 to TRBJ2-1; D perhaps matches TRBD2 (7 bases). Germline V lookup: CDR1 SGHTA, CDR2 FQGTGA. The CDR3 contains 15 residues. V was clipped by 5 bases and J by 6 bases, with 17 bases between them. In DNA form, the CDR3 reads TGTGCCAGCAGCCAAGGGGGGGCTAGCGGCAATGAGCAGTTCTTC. Translation: CASSQGGASGNEQFF.

This clone was observed a few times. The same CDR3 also results from other DNA sequences found in this sample. The V gene is TRBV4-1, the J gene TRBJ1-1, with D unresolved. CDR3 size: 14 residues. Germline V lookup: CDR1 MGHRA, CDR2 YSYEKL. The V gene lost 0 bases and the J gene lost 1 base, with 6 bases spanning the gap. CDR3 DNA: TGCGCCAGCAGCCAAGACATCGGGAACACTGAAGCTTTCTTT. Translated: CASSQDIGNTEAFF.

J is TRBJ1-3 and V is TRBV7-3; perhaps TRBD1 as D (5 bases). CDR3 size: 16 residues. Between the trimmed V and J ends, which lost 2 bases and 0 bases, there was a span of 11 bases. Looked up from germline, CDR1 is SGHTA and CDR2 is FQGTGA. DNA of the CDR3: TGTGCCAGCAGCTTAGGGGCCATCACCTCTGGAAACACCATATATTTT. The encoded protein is CASSLGAITSGNTIYF. Full variable domain (rest looked up from reference TRBV7-3 and TRBJ1-3): GAGVSQTPSNKVTEKGKYVELRCDPISGHTALYWYRQSLGQGPEFLIYFQGTGAADDSGLPNDRFFAVRPEGSVSTLKIQRTERGDSAVYLCASSLGAITSGNTIYFGEGSWLTVV.

This rearrangement joins TRBV27 to TRBJ2-1; possible D gene TRBD2, 6 bases. This CDR3 region has 15 residues. Germline CDR1 reads MNHEY; CDR2 reads SMNVEV (reference sequence). V gave up 5 bases and J gave up 0 bases, with 11 bases separating them. The CDR3: CASSELASSYNEQFF. CDR3 in DNA: TGTGCCAGCAGTGAGCTAGCGAGCTCCTACAATGAGCAGTTCTTC.

This clone was detected only a few times. This sample also contains other DNA sequences that code for the same CDR3. V is TRBV4-1 and J is TRBJ1-1; possible D gene TRBD1, 5 bases. The CDR3 has 14 amino acids. Germline V gene data show CDR1 as MGHRA and CDR2 as YSYEKL. The V end was cut by 0 bases, the J end by 4 bases, with 9 bases between. Here the CDR3 reads CASSQDMGGTEAFF. CDR3 sequence (DNA): TGCGCCAGCAGCCAAGATATGGGGGGCACTGAAGCTTTCTTT.